Given below is one T cell receptor (beta chain) in context. The sample originates from a study of blood T cell repertoires in COVID-19. For the study at large: Spain, Italy and the United States supplied samples that represented acute and convalescent COVID-19.

As handled by the study authors: Estimated nucleated cell counts came from reference gene primer amplification. TCRdb's table, derived via immunoSEQ multiplex PCR, lists solely in-frame clones and lacks some. V and J calls and clone size are given by that table; D and trimming were obtained from the DNA. The sample records about 160,000 clones, just under 90% being singletons. Enrolment of Seattle patients took place during active infection, and they were followed longitudinally. Trimming stripped 6 bases from V and 3 bases from J, with 12 bases between. CDR3 length equals 13 residues. Germline V CDR1 and CDR2: MNHEY, SVGAGI.

The sequence was collected from a woman in her sixties or seventies with COVID-19, enrolled during active disease. This chain uses TRBV6-5 with TRBJ2-7, with D perhaps TRBD2 (7 bases). Sequencing input: peripheral blood. DNA of the CDR3: TGTGCCAGCAGAGGGGGGGGCCTCTACGAGCAGTACTTC. Its protein is CASRGGGLYEQYF.